The T cell receptor (beta chain) described here comes from a study of blood T cell repertoires in COVID-19. Whole-study context: Sites across the United States, Italy and Spain contributed samples from acute and convalescent COVID-19.

In the original processing: Amplification from reference gene primers served as the basis for estimated nucleated cell counts. Sequencing was performed with immunoSEQ multiplex PCR; in TCRdb, only in-frame clones are kept and a portion is missing. V, J and clone size were drawn from that table, and D and trimming were deduced from the DNA. The sample contains more than 150,000 clones, roughly nine tenths of which appear only once. Germline CDR1 is MGHRA and CDR2 is YSYEKL. This CDR3 comprises 15 residues. Trimming removed 4 bases from V and 5 bases from J; junction bases left unmatched: 10. This TCR came from a man aged 65 to 85 with active or convalescent COVID-19. This sequence joins TRBV4-1 and TRBJ2-5, with 7 positions matching TRBD2. The source material was peripheral blood. The CDR3 coding sequence is TGCGCCAGCAGCCGGGAGGGCGGGCAGTACGAGACCCAGTACTTC. It yields the protein CASSREGGQYETQYF.